This T cell receptor (beta chain) is from a study of blood T cell repertoires in COVID-19. The method was immunoSEQ multiplex PCR; TCRdb's version includes in-frame clones alone and lacks a portion of them. The profile shows 90,000 to 120,000 clones, roughly 83% of them singletons. This CDR3 is 13 amino acids long. Trimming took off 2 bases at V and 5 bases at J, with 7 bases between the two ends. Germline values: CDR1 MDHEN, CDR2 SYDVKM. Source material: peripheral blood. This TCR was sampled from a human donor in a cohort sampled during active COVID-19. The chain employs TRBV28 and TRBJ2-1; D uncertain. The chain's CDR3 is CASSLVVNNEQFF. DNA for the CDR3: TGTGCCAGCAGTTTAGTAGTGAACAATGAGCAGTTCTTC.